This T cell receptor beta chain was retrieved from a study of T cell repertoires in cytomegalovirus infection. Turning to the study itself: In public TCR beta signatures, there were indications of both CMV infection and matching HLA type.

Using its own MiXCR run on the reads, TCRdb lists one record per CDR3 protein. The sample carries a few hundred thousand distinct CDR3 sequences, 25% to 35% recorded once. Points on this clonotype: Its specificity is not known.

The J segment lost 3 bases and the V segment lost 3 bases, leaving 2 bases of the junction unmatched. CDR1 is SGHAT, CDR2 FQNNGV, per germline. The CDR3 covers 16 residues. The sequence came from a human donor in good health (CMV status not recorded). Some clones in this sample may be carry-over from other donors' samples. This chain joins TRBV11-2 and TRBJ1-6; TRBD1 matches 10 bases. The sample here was cultured PBMCs, taken from culture after CMV antigen stimulation. The CDR3 loop reads CASSLRDRGYNSPLHF. CDR3 coding DNA: TGTGCCAGCAGCTTGCGGGACAGGGGCTATAATTCACCCCTCCACTTT.